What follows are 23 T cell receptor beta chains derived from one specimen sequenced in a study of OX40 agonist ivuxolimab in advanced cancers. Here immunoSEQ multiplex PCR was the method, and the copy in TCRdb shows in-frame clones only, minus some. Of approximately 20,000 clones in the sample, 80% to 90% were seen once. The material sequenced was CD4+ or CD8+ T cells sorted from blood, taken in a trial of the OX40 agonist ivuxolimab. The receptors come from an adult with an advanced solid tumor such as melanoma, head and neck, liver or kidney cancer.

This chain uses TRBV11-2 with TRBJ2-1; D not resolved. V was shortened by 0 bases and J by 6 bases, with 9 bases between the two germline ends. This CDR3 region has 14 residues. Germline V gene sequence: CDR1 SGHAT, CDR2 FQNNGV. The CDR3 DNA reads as TGTGCCAGCAGCTTAGATTTCGGGCTCAATGAGCAGTTCTTC. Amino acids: CASSLDFGLNEQFF.

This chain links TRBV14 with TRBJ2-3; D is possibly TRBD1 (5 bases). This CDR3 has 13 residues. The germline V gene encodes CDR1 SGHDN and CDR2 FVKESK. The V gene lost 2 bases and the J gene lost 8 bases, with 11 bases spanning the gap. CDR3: CASSQSGQGTQYF. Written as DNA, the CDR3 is TGTGCCAGCAGCCAATCGGGTCAGGGTACGCAGTATTTT. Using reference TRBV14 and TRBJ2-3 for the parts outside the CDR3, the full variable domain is EAGVTQFPSHSVIEKGQTVTLRCDPISGHDNLYWYRRVMGKEIKFLLHFVKESKQDESGMPNNRFLAERTGGTYSTLKVQPAELEDSGVYFCASSQSGQGTQYFGPGTRLTVL.

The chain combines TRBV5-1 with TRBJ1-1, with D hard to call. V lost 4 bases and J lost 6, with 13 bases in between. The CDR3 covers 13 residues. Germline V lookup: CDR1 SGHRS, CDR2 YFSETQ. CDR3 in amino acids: CASSPRTEAEAFF. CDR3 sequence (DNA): TGCGCCAGCAGCCCCCGCACAGAGGCTGAAGCTTTCTTT.

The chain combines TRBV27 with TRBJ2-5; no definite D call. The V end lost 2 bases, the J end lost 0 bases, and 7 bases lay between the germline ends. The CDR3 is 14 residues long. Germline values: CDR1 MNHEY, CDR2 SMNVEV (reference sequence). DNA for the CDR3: TGTGCCAGCAGTTTAGCAGGAAACCAAGAGACCCAGTACTTC. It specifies CASSLAGNQETQYF.

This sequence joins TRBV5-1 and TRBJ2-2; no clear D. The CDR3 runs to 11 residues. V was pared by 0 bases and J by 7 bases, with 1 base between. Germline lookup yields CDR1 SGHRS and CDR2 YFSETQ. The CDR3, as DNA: TGCGCCAGCAGCTTGGACGGGGAGCTGTTTTTT. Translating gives CASSLDGELFF.

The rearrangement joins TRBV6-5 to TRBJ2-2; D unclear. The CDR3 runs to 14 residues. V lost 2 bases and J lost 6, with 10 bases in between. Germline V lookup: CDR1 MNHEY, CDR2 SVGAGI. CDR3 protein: CASSYRSWAGELFF. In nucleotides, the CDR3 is TGTGCCAGCAGTTACAGGAGTTGGGCCGGGGAGCTGTTTTTT.

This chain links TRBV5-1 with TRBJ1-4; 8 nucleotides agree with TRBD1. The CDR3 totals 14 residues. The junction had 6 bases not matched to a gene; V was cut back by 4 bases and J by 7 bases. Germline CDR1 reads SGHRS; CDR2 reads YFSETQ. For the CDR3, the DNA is TGCGCCAGCAGCACGACAGGGGCGAGTGAAAAACTGTTTTTT. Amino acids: CASSTTGASEKLFF.

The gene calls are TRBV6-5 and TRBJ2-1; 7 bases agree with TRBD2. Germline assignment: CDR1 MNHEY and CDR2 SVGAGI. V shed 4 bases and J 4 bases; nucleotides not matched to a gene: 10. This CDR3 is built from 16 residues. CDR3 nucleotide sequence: TGTGCCAGCAGTTTGACTGGGGAGGGTTCTTACAATGAGCAGTTCTTC. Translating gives CASSLTGEGSYNEQFF.

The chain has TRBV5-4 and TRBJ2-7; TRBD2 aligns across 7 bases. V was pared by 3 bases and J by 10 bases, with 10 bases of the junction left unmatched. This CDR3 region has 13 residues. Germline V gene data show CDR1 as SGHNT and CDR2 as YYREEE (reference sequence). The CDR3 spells CASSSAGEEVQYF. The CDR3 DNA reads TGTGCCAGCAGCTCCGCGGGGGAGGAGGTTCAGTACTTC.

This CDR3 reads CASSQTGSPYNEQFF. CDR3 bases: TGTGCCAGCAGCCAAACAGGGTCACCCTACAATGAGCAGTTCTTC. The gene calls are TRBV7-9 and TRBJ2-1, with TRBD1 as a possible D gene (6 bases). The CDR3 runs 15 residues. With 5 bases removed from V and 2 bases from J, the gap between germline ends came to 13 bases. Germline V gives CDR1 SEHNR, CDR2 FQNEAQ (reference sequence).

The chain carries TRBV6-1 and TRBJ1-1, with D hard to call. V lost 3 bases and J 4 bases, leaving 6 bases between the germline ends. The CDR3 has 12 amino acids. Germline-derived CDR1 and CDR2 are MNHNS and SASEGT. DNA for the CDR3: TGTGCCAGCAGTGAGCGGGTCACTGAAGCTTTCTTT. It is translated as CASSERVTEAFF.

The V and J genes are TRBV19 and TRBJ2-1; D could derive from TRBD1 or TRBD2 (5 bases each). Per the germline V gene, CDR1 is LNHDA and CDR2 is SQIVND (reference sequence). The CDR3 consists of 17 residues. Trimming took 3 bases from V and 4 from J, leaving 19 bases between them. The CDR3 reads CASSIRDPTPRYNEQFF. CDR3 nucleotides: TGTGCCAGTAGTATCCGGGACCCAACCCCCCGTTACAATGAGCAGTTCTTC.

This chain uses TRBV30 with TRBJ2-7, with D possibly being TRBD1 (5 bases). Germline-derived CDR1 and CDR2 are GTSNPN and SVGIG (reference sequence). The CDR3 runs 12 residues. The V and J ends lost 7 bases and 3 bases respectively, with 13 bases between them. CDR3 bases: TGTGCCTCCGGACATACAAGCTACGAGCAGTACTTC. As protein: CASGHTSYEQYF. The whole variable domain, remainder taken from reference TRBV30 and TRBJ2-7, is SQTIHQWPATLVQPVGSPLSLECTVEGTSNPNLYWYRQAAGRGLQLLFYSVGIGQISSEVPQNLSASRPQDRQFILSSKKLLLSDSGFYLCASGHTSYEQYFGPGTRLTVT.

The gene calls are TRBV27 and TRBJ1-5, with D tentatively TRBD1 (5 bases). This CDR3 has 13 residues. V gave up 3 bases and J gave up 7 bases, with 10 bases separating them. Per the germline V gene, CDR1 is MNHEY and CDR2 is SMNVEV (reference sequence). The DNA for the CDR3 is TGTGCCAGCAGTTTCAGGGTGGACCAGCCCCAGCATTTT. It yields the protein CASSFRVDQPQHF.

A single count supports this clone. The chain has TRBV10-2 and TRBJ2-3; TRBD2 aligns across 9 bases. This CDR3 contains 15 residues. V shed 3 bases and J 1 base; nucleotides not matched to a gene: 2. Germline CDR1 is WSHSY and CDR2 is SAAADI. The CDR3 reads CASSEGGRGTDTQYF. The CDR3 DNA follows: TGCGCCAGCAGTGAAGGCGGGAGGGGCACAGATACGCAGTATTTT.

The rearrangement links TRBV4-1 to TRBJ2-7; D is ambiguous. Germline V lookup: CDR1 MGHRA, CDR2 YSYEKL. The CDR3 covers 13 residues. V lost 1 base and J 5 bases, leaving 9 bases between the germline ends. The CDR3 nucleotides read TGCGCCAGCAGCCAAGCCGGGCCTCACGAGCAGTACTTC. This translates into CASSQAGPHEQYF.

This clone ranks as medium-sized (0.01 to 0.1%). CDR3: CASSTHRGSGNTIYF. Here the CDR3 DNA reads TGTGCCAGCAGCACACACAGGGGATCTGGAAACACCATATATTTT. The genes are TRBV4-2 and TRBJ1-3; 7 nucleotides agree with TRBD1. Germline V gives CDR1 LGHNA, CDR2 YNFKEQ. The CDR3 consists of 15 residues. V lost 5 bases and J lost 1; bases outside the gene matches: 5.

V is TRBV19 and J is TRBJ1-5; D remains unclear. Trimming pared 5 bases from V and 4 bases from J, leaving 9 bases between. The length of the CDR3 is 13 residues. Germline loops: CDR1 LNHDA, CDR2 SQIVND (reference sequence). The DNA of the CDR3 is TGTGCCAGTAGTCAGCACCTAAATCAGCCCCAGCATTTT. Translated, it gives CASSQHLNQPQHF.

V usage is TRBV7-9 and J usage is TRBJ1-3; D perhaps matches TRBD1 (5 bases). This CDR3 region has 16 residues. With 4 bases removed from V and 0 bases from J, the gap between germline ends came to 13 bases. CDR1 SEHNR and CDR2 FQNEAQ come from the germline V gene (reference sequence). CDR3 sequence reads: CASSSPTGSSGNTIYF. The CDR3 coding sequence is TGTGCCAGCAGCTCACCCACAGGTAGCTCTGGAAACACCATATATTTT.

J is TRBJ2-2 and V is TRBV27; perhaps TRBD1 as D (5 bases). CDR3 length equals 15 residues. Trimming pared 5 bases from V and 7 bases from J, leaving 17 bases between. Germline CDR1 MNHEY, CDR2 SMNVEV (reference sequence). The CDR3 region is CASSPRVIRFGELFF. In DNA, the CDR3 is TGTGCCAGCAGTCCCAGGGTAATTCGTTTCGGGGAGCTGTTTTTT.

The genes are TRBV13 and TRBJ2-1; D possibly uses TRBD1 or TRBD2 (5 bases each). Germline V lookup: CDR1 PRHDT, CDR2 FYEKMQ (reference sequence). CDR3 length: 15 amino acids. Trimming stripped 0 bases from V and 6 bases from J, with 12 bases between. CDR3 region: CASSLGGGLINEQFF. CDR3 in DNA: TGTGCCAGCAGCTTAGGTGGGGGTCTAATCAATGAGCAGTTCTTC.

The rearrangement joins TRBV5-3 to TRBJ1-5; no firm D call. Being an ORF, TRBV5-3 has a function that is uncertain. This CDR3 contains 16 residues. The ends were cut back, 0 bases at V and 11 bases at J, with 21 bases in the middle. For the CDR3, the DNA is TGTGCCAGAAGCTTGGCGGATAATTTAAGGAACCCGGCCCAGCATTTT. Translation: CARSLADNLRNPAQHF.

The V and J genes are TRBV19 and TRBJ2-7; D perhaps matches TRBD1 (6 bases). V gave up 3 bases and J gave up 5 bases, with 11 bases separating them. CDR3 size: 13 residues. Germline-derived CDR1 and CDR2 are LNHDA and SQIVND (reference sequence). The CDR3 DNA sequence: TGTGCCAGTAGTATCCTAGGGGGTCACGAGCAGTACTTC. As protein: CASSILGGHEQYF.